This TCR beta chain was retrieved from a study of cytomegalovirus exposure and HLA in healthy donors. Study-level results: Immune exposure information comprised only CMV serostatus.

Notes on this clone: What it recognizes is unknown.

The PCR had 60 Vbeta and 13 Jbeta primers. Repertoires were generated with immunoSEQ multiplex PCR, while TCRdb's copy carries only in-frame clones and drops some. This table has 100,000 to 150,000 clones, roughly 80% appearing once. The sequence was obtained from a man aged 25 to 40 in good health and CMV-seronegative. Material for sequencing was PBMCs.

CDR3: CASSEYSNPRGYGYTF. As DNA, the CDR3 is TGTGCCAGCAGTGAATACTCGAACCCCAGGGGGTATGGCTACACCTTC. The chain combines TRBV6-1 with TRBJ1-2; TRBD1 matches 7 bases. The germline V gene encodes CDR1 MNHNS and CDR2 SASEGT. There are 16 residues in the CDR3. Losses at the gene ends were 2 bases for V and 5 bases for J; bases not matched to a gene: 11.